This T cell receptor (beta chain) was profiled in a study of cytomegalovirus exposure and HLA in healthy donors. Primers included in the PCR were 60 Vbeta and 13 Jbeta primers. TCRdb keeps only in-frame clones here, not all; method: immunoSEQ multiplex PCR. The repertoire consists of about 180,000 clones, with around 80% occurring once and the leading ten covering less than 2%. Trimming took 6 bases from V and 7 from J, leaving 9 bases between them. CDR3 length equals 11 residues. Germline-derived CDR1 and CDR2 are MDHEN and SYDVKM. A single count supports this clone. As yet, its antigen is unknown. Study observations and caveats: The authors later linked a missense DCLRE1C variant to TCR beta V- and J-gene trimming.

The J gene is TRBJ1-1, the V gene TRBV28, with D possibly TRBD1 on 5 matching bases. The sample was PBMCs. This clonotype was obtained from a man aged 35 to 55 in good health and CMV-seronegative. The CDR3 nucleotides are TGTGCCAGCAGGGCCGGGGGTGAAGCTTTCTTT. It is translated as CASRAGGEAFF.